This TCR beta chain was captured by sequencing in a study of T cells in Graves' hyperthyroidism and ophthalmopathy. Looking at the study overall: Staff took peripheral blood when the initial diagnosis was made, before any treatment began.

In this sample, this clonotype turned up a few times. Its antigen is unidentified. A much larger clone sits a single nucleotide away, making a read error possible. TCR beta CDR3 region amplification was performed from RNA transcripts. The HTBI set primed first-round TCR CDR3 RT-PCR. TCRdb fed the multiplex PCR reads into MiXCR, producing one record per CDR3 protein. This table has roughly 350,000 distinct CDR3 sequences, about 14% appearing once. Study-wide results and limits: Expanded thyroid clonotypes (above 0.001) were mostly also found in blood.

Uncontrolled infection, other autoimmune disease, pregnancy or lactation excluded patients. Clinical symptoms, serum thyroxine, TRAb, thyroid ultrasound and orbital computed tomography informed diagnoses. The germline V gene encodes CDR1 SGHTA and CDR2 FQGNSA. The CDR3 sequence is 13 residues long. The sequence was obtained from a woman aged 30 to 39 with Graves' ophthalmopathy. The sequenced sample was blood. This sequence joins TRBV7-2 and TRBJ1-6; D is ambiguous. CDR3 DNA sequence: TGTGCCAGCAGCTTACAGAAGCAATCGCCCCTCCGCTTT. It yields the protein CASSLQKQSPLRF.